This record concerns one T cell receptor (beta chain) sequence. The source of the sample is a study of control samples from healthy donors and cancer patients. Profiled with immunoSEQ multiplex PCR; TCRdb holds only in-frame clones, not every one. The table lists about 50,000 clones, more than 70% of them singletons. In germline, CDR1 is MDHEN, CDR2 SYDVKM. The V segment lost 8 bases and the J segment 10 bases; nucleotides outside the gene matches: 8. This CDR3 has 14 amino acids. The sequence came from a man in his forties or fifties with head and neck cancer. Sequenced material: PBMCs. V gene TRBV28 combines with J gene TRBJ1-6; 10 nucleotides align to TRBD1. The CDR3 DNA reads TGTGCCAGCGGGTTGGGACAGGGGAACTCACCCCTCCACTTT. This translates into CASGLGQGNSPLHF.